This section outlines one T cell receptor (beta chain) sequence together with its context. The data stem from a study of blood T cell repertoires in COVID-19. V was cut by 4 bases and J by 7 bases, with 14 bases left in between. The CDR3 has 14 residues. Germline V gene lookup returns CDR1 SGHDN and CDR2 FVKESK. In the authors' methods: It was from reference gene primer amplification that nucleated cell counts were estimated. Here immunoSEQ multiplex PCR was the method, and the copy in TCRdb shows in-frame clones only, minus some. V and J calls and clone size follow that table, whereas D and trimming were derived from the DNA. Of about 77,000 clones detected, 88% appear once; the ten largest clones hold more than 5.5%.

The TCR originated in a woman over 75 with acute or convalescent COVID-19. This chain uses TRBV14 with TRBJ2-1; the D gene is possibly TRBD2 (5 bases). What was sequenced was peripheral blood. The CDR3 sequence: CASSPELVGNEQFF. As DNA, the CDR3 is TGTGCCAGCAGCCCAGAACTAGTGGGTAATGAGCAGTTCTTC.